This entry is about one T cell receptor (beta chain). The germline V and J ends were trimmed by 5 bases and 4 bases, with 11 bases remaining between them. The germline gives CDR1 MGHDK, CDR2 SYGVNS. This CDR3 has 13 residues. This sample was included in a study of neoadjuvant anti-PD-1 for oral cavity cancer. The repertoire was sequenced with immunoSEQ multiplex PCR; TCRdb's copy has only in-frame clones and lacks some. Of tens of thousands of clones listed, 85% were seen once; the top ten hold around 3.2%. Time point denoted: after neoadjuvant nivolumab, at surgical resection. These newly diagnosed stage II-IVA oral cavity squamous cell carcinoma patients had no prior systemic or radiation treatment.

V usage is TRBV25-1 and J usage is TRBJ1-1; D is perhaps TRBD1 (5 bases). The TCR sequence derives from a person aged 40 to 85 with oral cavity squamous cell carcinoma. Specimen: PBMCs, collected after nivolumab (anti-PD-1) treatment. The CDR3 coding sequence is TGTGCCAGCAGTAAGGTGACAGCCACTGAAGCTTTCTTT. Its protein is CASSKVTATEAFF. The whole variable domain, remainder taken from reference TRBV25-1 and TRBJ1-1, is EADIYQTPRYLVIGTGKKITLECSQTMGHDKMYWYQQDPGMELHLIHYSYGVNSTEKGDLSSESTVSRIRTEHFPLTLESARPSHTSQYLCASSKVTATEAFFGQGTRLTVV.